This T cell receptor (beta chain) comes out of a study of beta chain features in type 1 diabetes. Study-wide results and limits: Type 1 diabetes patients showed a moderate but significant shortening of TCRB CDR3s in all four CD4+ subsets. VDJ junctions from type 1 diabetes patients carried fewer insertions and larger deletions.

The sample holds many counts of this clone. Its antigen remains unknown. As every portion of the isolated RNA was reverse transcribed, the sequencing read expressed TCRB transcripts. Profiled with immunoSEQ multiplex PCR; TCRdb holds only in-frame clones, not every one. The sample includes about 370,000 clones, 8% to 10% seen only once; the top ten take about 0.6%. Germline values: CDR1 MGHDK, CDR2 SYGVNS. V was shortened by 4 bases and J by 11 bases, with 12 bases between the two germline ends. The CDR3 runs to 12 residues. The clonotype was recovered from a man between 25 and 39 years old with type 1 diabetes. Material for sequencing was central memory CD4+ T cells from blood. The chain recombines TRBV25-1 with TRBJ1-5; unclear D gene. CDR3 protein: CASSGPSMSQHF. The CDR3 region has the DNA TGTGCCAGCAGTGGACCTTCGATGTCCCAGCATTTT. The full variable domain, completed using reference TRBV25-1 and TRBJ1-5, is EADIYQTPRYLVIGTGKKITLECSQTMGHDKMYWYQQDPGMELHLIHYSYGVNSTEKGDLSSESTVSRIRTEHFPLTLESARPSHTSQYLCASSGPSMSQHFGDGTRLSIL.